This entry lists 24 T cell receptor beta chains sequenced from one sample in a study of blood T cell repertoires in COVID-19. Data came from immunoSEQ multiplex PCR; TCRdb stores just in-frame clones and leaves some out. Found here are approximately 150,000 clones, approximately 85% of them singletons; the top ten hold 8.1%. The specimen sequenced was peripheral blood. The origin of the receptors is a woman aged 60 to 75 with COVID-19, enrolled during active disease.

The genes are TRBV27 and TRBJ2-2; D unresolved. The length of the CDR3 is 13 residues. Between the trimmed V and J ends, which lost 3 bases and 2 bases, there was a span of 4 bases. Germline V CDR1 and CDR2: MNHEY, SMNVEV (reference sequence). CDR3 protein: CASSFLNTGELFF. The CDR3 coding sequence is TGTGCCAGCAGTTTCCTCAACACCGGGGAGCTGTTTTTT.

The rearrangement uses TRBV6-2 or TRBV6-3 and TRBJ1-6; no reliable D call. V shed 5 bases and J shed 3 bases, with 8 bases lying between them. Germline CDR1 MNHEY, CDR2 SVGEGT. This CDR3 region has 14 residues. The CDR3 sequence: CASSPRDYNSPLHF. In DNA, the CDR3 is TGTGCCAGCAGTCCGCGGGACTATAATTCACCCCTCCACTTT.

V gene TRBV6-1 combines with J gene TRBJ2-3; TRBD1 might be the D (6 bases). The CDR3 extends over 15 amino acids. The germline V gene has CDR1 MNHNS and CDR2 SASEGT. The V end lost 1 base, the J end lost 3 bases, and 11 bases lay between the germline ends. The DNA of the CDR3 is TGTGCCAGCAGTGAAGGGGGGCGGCCGACAGATACGCAGTATTTT. Translated: CASSEGGRPTDTQYF.

The chain uses TRBV19 and TRBJ1-1; no clear D. Germline values: CDR1 LNHDA, CDR2 SQIVND (reference sequence). V lost 7 bases, J lost 7 bases, and 22 bases lay in between. This CDR3 is built from 15 residues. The chain's CDR3 is CASKNHGEWEGEAFF. In nucleotides, the CDR3 is TGTGCCAGTAAAAACCACGGGGAATGGGAGGGTGAAGCTTTCTTT.

The chain uses TRBV27 and TRBJ2-2, with TRBD1 matching over 7 bases. The J segment lost 0 bases and the V segment lost 5 bases, leaving 9 bases of the junction unmatched. This CDR3 spans 17 amino acids. CDR1 is MNHEY and CDR2 is SMNVEV in the germline V gene (reference sequence). CDR3 loop: CASSPRTGPPNTGELFF. The DNA of the CDR3 is TGTGCCAGCAGTCCACGGACAGGTCCCCCGAACACCGGGGAGCTGTTTTTT.

The rearrangement links TRBV2 to TRBJ1-1, with a possible D match to TRBD1 (5 bases). V gave up 5 bases and J gave up 8 bases, with 12 bases separating them. From germline, CDR1 is SNHLY and CDR2 FYNNEI. The CDR3 loop spans 12 amino acids. The CDR3 reads CASSLGTEEAFF. The CDR3 coding sequence is TGTGCCAGCAGTCTTGGGACTGAAGAAGCTTTCTTT.

The chain employs TRBV6-5 and TRBJ2-1; 10 bases are a match to TRBD1. With V trimmed by 8 bases and J by 3 bases, 7 bases remained unmatched. The CDR3 contains 15 residues. Per germline, CDR1 MNHEY and CDR2 SVGAGI. The CDR3 DNA follows: TGTGCCAGCTACTTCCGGGACAGGGGCTACAATGAGCAGTTCTTC. As protein: CASYFRDRGYNEQFF.

J is TRBJ1-6 and V is TRBV28; possible D gene TRBD1, 5 bases. The CDR3 extends over 17 amino acids. Germline assignment: CDR1 MDHEN and CDR2 SYDVKM. Trimming removed 6 bases from V and 4 bases from J, with 19 bases in between. CDR3 residues: CASSYGALGTYNSPLHF. CDR3 DNA sequence: TGTGCCAGCAGCTACGGGGCACTGGGGACTTATAATTCACCCCTCCACTTT. The full variable domain, rest sourced from reference TRBV28 and TRBJ1-6, is DVKVTQSSRYLVKRTGEKVFLECVQDMDHENMFWYRQDPGLGLRLIYFSYDVKMKEKGDIPEGYSVSREKKERFSLILESASTNQTSMYLCASSYGALGTYNSPLHFGNGTRLTVT.

The rearrangement links TRBV19 to TRBJ2-3; a weak D match, TRBD2 (5 bases). The CDR3 has 10 residues. Germline CDR1 LNHDA, CDR2 SQIVND (reference sequence). V was trimmed by 8 bases and J by 5 bases, leaving 5 bases between them. The CDR3 coding sequence is TGTGCCAGTGGGAGAGATACGCAGTATTTT. It codes for CASGRDTQYF.

This chain joins TRBV15 and TRBJ2-5, with D perhaps matching TRBD2 (5 bases). The V end lost 0 bases, the J end lost 5 bases, and 13 bases lay between the germline ends. The CDR3 spans 15 residues. Germline CDR1 LNHNV, CDR2 YYDKDF (reference sequence). CDR3: CATSRDPEGWETQYF. The DNA of the CDR3 is TGTGCCACCAGCAGAGATCCCGAGGGCTGGGAGACCCAGTACTTC.

The chain combines TRBV30 with TRBJ1-2; tentative D call: TRBD1 (6 bases). Trimming stripped 3 bases from V and 0 bases from J, with 14 bases between. CDR1 and CDR2 (germline): GTSNPN, SVGIG (reference sequence). The CDR3 spans 15 residues. This chain's CDR3 is CAWRRGQTPNYGYTF. The DNA of the CDR3 is TGTGCCTGGAGAAGAGGACAGACGCCTAACTATGGCTACACCTTC.

This clone was observed a handful of times. The chain links TRBV9 to TRBJ1-2; D not certain. The CDR3 covers 14 residues. Germline values: CDR1 SGDLS, CDR2 YYNGEE. The V end was cut by 0 bases, the J end by 0 bases, with 6 bases between. In nucleotides, the CDR3 is TGTGCCAGCAGCGTAGTCGACACTAACTATGGCTACACCTTC. Its translation is CASSVVDTNYGYTF.

The gene calls are TRBV7-3 and TRBJ2-1, with a tentative D call TRBD1 (6 bases). The CDR3 runs to 17 residues. CDR1 and CDR2 (germline): SGHTA, FQGTGA. V was trimmed by 3 bases and J by 0 bases, leaving 15 bases between them. In nucleotides, the CDR3 is TGTGCCAGCAGCTTTAACAGGGAGACCCGCTCCTACAATGAGCAGTTCTTC. Residues: CASSFNRETRSYNEQFF.

V usage is TRBV7-6 and J usage is TRBJ2-4; TRBD1 matches 10 bases. With 5 bases clipped from V and 1 base from J, the junction kept 5 bases outside the gene matches. The CDR3 length is 16 residues. The germline V gene encodes CDR1 SGHVS and CDR2 FNYEAQ. The CDR3 here is CASSPRQGAAKNIQYF. The CDR3 DNA sequence: TGTGCCAGCAGCCCGAGACAGGGGGCGGCCAAAAACATTCAGTACTTC.

The CDR3 loop is CASSLFPDEQYF. The CDR3 nucleotides are TGTGCCAGCAGCTTATTCCCTGACGAGCAGTACTTC. The chain couples TRBV7-6 to TRBJ2-7; D is unclear. Trimming took 2 bases from V and 5 from J, leaving 7 bases between them. This CDR3 is built from 12 residues. The germline CDR1 and CDR2 sequences are SGHVS and FNYEAQ.

The chain couples TRBV11-2 to TRBJ2-5, with D unresolved. This CDR3 region has 13 residues. Between the trimmed V and J ends, which lost 0 bases and 5 bases, there was a span of 7 bases. Germline-derived CDR1 and CDR2 are SGHAT and FQNNGV. The CDR3 spells CASSLDPSETQYF. The DNA of the CDR3 is TGTGCCAGCAGCTTAGATCCTTCGGAGACCCAGTACTTC. Filled out from reference TRBV11-2 and TRBJ2-5, the complete variable domain reads EAGVAQSPRYKIIEKRQSVAFWCNPISGHATLYWYQQILGQGPKLLIQFQNNGVVDDSQLPKDRFSAERLKGVDSTLKIQPAKLEDSAVYLCASSLDPSETQYFGPGTRLLVL.

V gene TRBV7-2 combines with J gene TRBJ2-1, with 15 bases identical to TRBD2. CDR3 length: 16 amino acids. The ends lost 3 bases at V and 6 bases at J; junction bases unmatched: 3. Germline loops: CDR1 SGHTA, CDR2 FQGNSA. CDR3 bases: TGTGCCAGCAGCTTCGGACTAGCGGGAGGGGTCAATGAGCAGTTCTTC. Its translation: CASSFGLAGGVNEQFF.

The chain carries TRBV11-3 and TRBJ2-1; no clear D gene. The germline V gene encodes CDR1 SGHNT and CDR2 YENEEA. The CDR3 runs 13 residues. V was trimmed by 3 bases and J by 4 bases, leaving 7 bases between them. The CDR3 DNA reads as TGTGCCAGCAGCTTGTTCGGGTACAATGAGCAGTTCTTC. Translating it yields CASSLFGYNEQFF.

The chain employs TRBV5-1 and TRBJ2-1, with D perhaps TRBD1 (7 bases). CDR1 and CDR2 (germline): SGHRS, YFSETQ. V gave up 0 bases and J gave up 9 bases, with 13 bases separating them. CDR3 size: 14 residues. CDR3 sequence reads: CASSLAKQGGEQFF. For the CDR3, the DNA is TGCGCCAGCAGCTTGGCCAAGCAGGGGGGTGAGCAGTTCTTC.

The CDR3 bases are TGTGCCAGCAGGTACAGGGATCGGTACACAGATACGCAGTATTTT. The encoded protein is CASRYRDRYTDTQYF. The gene calls are TRBV11-2 and TRBJ2-3, with D possibly TRBD1 on 6 matching bases. V lost 6 bases to trimming and J lost 2 bases, with 15 bases between them. From germline, CDR1 is SGHAT and CDR2 FQNNGV. The CDR3 is 15 amino acids.

The rearrangement uses TRBV28 and TRBJ1-5; a possible D gene is TRBD1 (6 bases). The CDR3 has 15 amino acids. Germline CDR1 reads MDHEN; CDR2 reads SYDVKM. Trimming removed 7 bases from V and 4 bases from J, with 17 bases in between. The CDR3 loop reads CASTSPTGPNQPQHF. CDR3 nucleotides: TGTGCCAGCACCTCCCCCACAGGGCCGAATCAGCCCCAGCATTTT.

This clone was seen once. This chain connects TRBV28 to TRBJ2-5; D might be TRBD2 (6 bases). CDR3 length: 14 amino acids. In germline, CDR1 is MDHEN, CDR2 SYDVKM. V lost 2 bases, J lost 5 bases, and 12 bases lay in between. CDR3 nucleotide sequence: TGTGCCAGCAGTTTACGGGACTTGGGGGAGACCCAGTACTTC. Translation: CASSLRDLGETQYF.

The V and J genes are TRBV4-1 and TRBJ2-7; the match to TRBD2 covers 13 bases. Germline V lookup: CDR1 MGHRA, CDR2 YSYEKL. CDR3 length equals 19 residues. Trimming removed 1 base from V and 0 bases from J; junction bases left unmatched: 9. In DNA, the CDR3 is TGCGCCAGCAGCCAAGCGGGACTAGCGGGACCCTCCCGCTCCTACGAGCAGTACTTC. Protein sequence: CASSQAGLAGPSRSYEQYF.

The chain carries TRBV13 and TRBJ2-7, with TRBD2 identical over 12 bases. CDR1 is PRHDT and CDR2 is FYEKMQ in the germline V gene (reference sequence). The CDR3 covers 15 residues. The V segment lost 5 bases and the J segment 10 bases; nucleotides outside the gene matches: 12. CDR3 sequence reads: CASSPHTGLAGQQYF. The DNA for the CDR3 is TGTGCCAGCAGCCCCCACACCGGACTAGCGGGGCAACAGTACTTC.